The next 10 T cell receptor beta chains were all read from a single sample in a study of blood T cell repertoires in COVID-19. This table comes from immunoSEQ multiplex PCR, and its TCRdb copy is limited to in-frame clones, with some not included. This table has some 210,000 clones, 87% appearing once. The sequenced sample consisted of PBMCs or T cells enriched from blood (not recorded which). The receptor source for this set is a man aged 18 to 29 with acute COVID-19.

The chain links TRBV6-4 to TRBJ2-2, with D unresolved. V lost 2 bases, J lost 3 bases, and 4 bases lay in between. CDR1 and CDR2 from the germline V gene are MRHNA and SNTAGT. This CDR3 is 13 amino acids long. DNA of the CDR3: TGTGCCAGCAGTGACGCGGACACCGGGGAGCTGTTTTTT. Translated, it gives CASSDADTGELFF.

The CDR3 DNA follows: TGTGCCAGTGTATCAGGAGGCAATGAGCAGTTCTTC. Its translation is CASVSGGNEQFF. The genes are TRBV11-3 and TRBJ2-1, with TRBD2 as a possible D gene (5 bases). The CDR3 contains 12 residues. Germline lookup yields CDR1 SGHNT and CDR2 YENEEA. Between the trimmed V and J ends, which lost 9 bases and 6 bases, there was a span of 12 bases.

The chain uses TRBV9 and TRBJ1-1, with D perhaps matching TRBD1 (6 bases). Between the trimmed V and J ends, which lost 0 bases and 5 bases, there was a span of 14 bases. Germline V CDR1 and CDR2: SGDLS, YYNGEE. There are 15 residues in the CDR3. CDR3: CASSVDPGARTEAFF. In DNA, the CDR3 is TGTGCCAGCAGCGTAGACCCAGGGGCGAGAACTGAAGCTTTCTTT.

CDR3 bases: TGTGCCAGCAGCCCTCGGGTGCCGATCTCCTACGAGCAGTACTTC. It codes for CASSPRVPISYEQYF. The rearrangement joins TRBV7-9 to TRBJ2-7; D is ambiguous. This CDR3 spans 15 amino acids. Trimming cost V 5 bases and J 0 bases, with 14 bases left between them. Germline-derived CDR1 and CDR2 are SEHNR and FQNEAQ (reference sequence).

The rearrangement uses TRBV10-2 and TRBJ2-5; D perhaps matches TRBD2 (5 bases). There are 16 residues in the CDR3. V was clipped by 8 bases and J by 5 bases, with 24 bases between them. Looked up from germline, CDR1 is WSHSY and CDR2 is SAAADI. CDR3 DNA: TGCGCCAGCTCCTTGACCGCCCGCCTGGAGGTGGAGACCCAGTACTTC. This translates into CASSLTARLEVETQYF.

This clone was counted only a few times. V and J are TRBV4-1 and TRBJ1-3; D remains unclear. Trimming removed 4 bases from V and 2 bases from J, with 6 bases in between. The CDR3 runs to 13 residues. Germline CDR1 and CDR2: MGHRA and YSYEKL. The CDR3 nucleotides read TGCGCCAGCAGCCCCCGGGCTGGAAACACCATATATTTT. Translated, it gives CASSPRAGNTIYF.

This rearrangement joins TRBV9 to TRBJ2-5; tentative D call: TRBD2 (6 bases). Trimming took off 5 bases at V and 3 bases at J, with 17 bases between the two ends. The germline gives CDR1 SGDLS, CDR2 YYNGEE. The CDR3 has 15 residues. The CDR3 DNA follows: TGTGCCAGCAGTGACGGGGCGGGGCTCAAAGAGACCCAGTACTTC. Translation: CASSDGAGLKETQYF.

This chain joins TRBV28 and TRBJ2-1; D may be TRBD2 (6 bases). CDR1 is MDHEN, CDR2 SYDVKM, per germline. The ends were cut back, 6 bases at V and 3 bases at J, with 15 bases in the middle. The CDR3 runs to 15 residues. The CDR3 DNA follows: TGTGCCAGCAGCACCGGACTAAGGGGCTACAATGAGCAGTTCTTC. It is translated as CASSTGLRGYNEQFF.

This sequence joins TRBV2 and TRBJ1-3; TRBD1 matches 9 bases. This CDR3 has 15 amino acids. Germline V gene lookup returns CDR1 SNHLY and CDR2 FYNNEI. Unmatched junction bases numbered 10, after V lost 11 bases and J lost 2 bases. CDR3 protein: CAYLQGALAGNTIYF. CDR3 nucleotide sequence: TGTGCCTACTTACAGGGGGCGCTGGCTGGAAACACCATATATTTT.

The genes are TRBV21-1 and TRBJ2-1; TRBD2 reflects the table's D call only, with no check against the DNA. TRBV21-1 is given as a pseudogene. The CDR3 extends over 13 amino acids. This CDR3 reads CASRRPGVNEQFF. The CDR3 bases are TGTGCCAGCAGAAGACCCGGGGTCAATGAGCAGTTCTTC.